This entry lists 25 T cell receptor beta chains sequenced from one sample in a study of identical twins. TCRdb analysed the 5' RACE reads with MiXCR anew, one entry per CDR3 protein. Among around 250,000 distinct CDR3 sequences, about 7.3% were seen once, and the ten largest hold roughly 3.7%. Separately, the same data were catalogued under a study of yellow fever vaccine responses in identical twins.

Sequencing was carried out using memory (CD45RO+) T cells sorted from blood. All receptors derive from a woman aged 18-30 years in good health.

This clonotype was seen more than once but under ten times. This chain joins TRBV29-1 and TRBJ2-7; no clear D. Germline CDR1 reads SQVTM; CDR2 reads ANQGSEA. This CDR3 spans 14 amino acids. V was pared by 6 bases and J by 1 base, with 16 bases between. In nucleotides, the CDR3 is TGCAGCGTGAAAAGAGGTACCTATTCCTACGAGCAGTACTTC. This codes for CSVKRGTYSYEQYF.

This clonotype has only a few counts. The chain joins TRBV5-6 to TRBJ2-7; 11 positions agree with TRBD1. The length of the CDR3 is 13 residues. Per the germline V gene, CDR1 is SGHDT and CDR2 is YYEEEE. The ends lost 4 bases at V and 6 bases at J; junction bases unmatched: 3. In DNA, the CDR3 is TGTGCCAGCAGCCGGGACAGGGGGTTCGAGCAGTACGTC. Amino acid sequence: CASSRDRGFEQYV.

This clonotype has ten or more counts. The chain carries TRBV27 and TRBJ1-2, with TRBD1 matching over 7 bases. Trimming removed 5 bases from V and 4 bases from J; junction bases left unmatched: 4. CDR3 length: 13 residues. The germline CDR1 and CDR2 sequences are MNHEY and SMNVEV (reference sequence). The CDR3 sequence is CASSPRDSYGYTF. For the CDR3, the DNA is TGTGCCAGCAGTCCCCGGGACAGCTATGGCTACACCTTC.

At least ten counts were recorded for this clonotype. This chain links TRBV6-5 with TRBJ2-2, with 7 bases matching TRBD1. CDR3 length equals 15 residues. Per the germline V gene, CDR1 is MNHEY and CDR2 is SVGAGI. V was pared by 0 bases and J by 6 bases, with 4 bases of the junction left unmatched. This chain's CDR3 is CASSYSPGGAGELFF. As DNA, the CDR3 is TGTGCCAGCAGTTACTCTCCAGGGGGTGCCGGGGAGCTGTTTTTT.

This clonotype was observed at least ten times. This chain joins TRBV10-2 and TRBJ2-3; TRBD2 agrees at 8 bases. V gave up 0 bases and J gave up 4 bases; unmatched junction bases: 3. CDR1 and CDR2 from the germline V gene are WSHSY and SAAADI. CDR3 length: 15 residues. CDR3 sequence: CASSESTGGADTQYF. The CDR3 DNA sequence: TGCGCCAGCAGTGAGTCGACGGGGGGGGCAGATACGCAGTATTTT.

This clonotype was counted many times. Here the CDR3 reads CSHDPGQATNTEAFF. The CDR3 coding sequence is TGCAGCCACGACCCGGGACAAGCAACCAACACTGAAGCTTTCTTT. The V gene is TRBV20-1, the J gene TRBJ1-1, with D possibly matching TRBD1 (6 bases). The CDR3 contains 15 residues. Germline CDR1 DFQATT, CDR2 SNEGSKA (reference sequence).

This clonotype was recorded a few times. This chain links TRBV6-1 with TRBJ2-3; the D gene could be TRBD1 or TRBD2 (6 bases each). CDR1 and CDR2 from the germline V gene are MNHNS and SASEGT. The V and J ends lost 5 bases and 4 bases respectively, with 19 bases between them. There are 16 residues in the CDR3. For the CDR3, the DNA is TGTGCCAGCAGTACAGAGGAGGCAGGGGAGGCAGATACGCAGTATTTT. Protein product: CASSTEEAGEADTQYF.

This clonotype was detected many times. J is TRBJ2-2 and V is TRBV12-3 or TRBV12-4; 9 bases agree with TRBD2. The CDR3 consists of 17 residues. V lost 2 bases, J lost 7 bases, and 11 bases stayed unmatched. The CDR3: CASSLPLAGGPIGELFF. The CDR3 DNA sequence: TGTGCCAGCAGTTTACCGCTGGCGGGGGGGCCGATCGGGGAGCTGTTTTTT.

The rearrangement uses TRBV10-3 and TRBJ2-7; D remains ambiguous. Trimming removed 3 bases from V and 0 bases from J, with 6 bases in between. In germline, CDR1 is ENHRY, CDR2 SYGVKD. This CDR3 spans 13 amino acids. Written as DNA, the CDR3 is TGTGCCATCAGTGAAGGCAGCTCCTACGAGCAGTACGTC. It encodes CAISEGSSYEQYV.

This clonotype was seen at least ten times. J is TRBJ2-1 and V is TRBV6-4; TRBD2 agrees at 15 bases. V gave up 6 bases and J gave up 9 bases; unmatched junction bases: 6. CDR1 MRHNA and CDR2 SNTAGT come from the germline V gene. The CDR3 is 15 amino acids. The CDR3 DNA is TGTGCCAGCAGCTACGGACTAGCGGGAGGGGGTGAGCAGTTCTTC. The encoded protein is CASSYGLAGGGEQFF.

This clonotype was seen ten or more times. The gene calls are TRBV5-1 and TRBJ1-1; TRBD1 matches at 10 bases. The V gene's germline CDR1 is SGHRS and CDR2 YFSETQ. The V gene end was trimmed by 0 bases and the J gene end by 3 bases; junction bases not matched to a gene: 2. The CDR3 totals 15 residues. CDR3 residues: CASSLGTGGYTEAFF. DNA for the CDR3: TGCGCCAGCAGCTTGGGGACAGGGGGGTACACTGAAGCTTTCTTT.

This clonotype has only a few counts. This chain uses TRBV11-2 with TRBJ2-2, with D perhaps TRBD1 (6 bases). Between the trimmed V and J ends, which lost 3 bases and 4 bases, there was a span of 9 bases. The CDR3 runs to 14 residues. CDR1 SGHAT and CDR2 FQNNGV come from the germline V gene. The CDR3 sequence is CASSFDRSTGELFF. CDR3 bases: TGTGCCAGCAGCTTTGACAGGTCCACCGGGGAGCTGTTTTTT.

This clonotype was detected ten times or more. This chain joins TRBV12-3 or TRBV12-4 and TRBJ1-1, with 10 positions matching TRBD1. This CDR3 spans 13 amino acids. J lost 3 bases, V lost 6 bases, and 1 base had no gene match. The CDR3 here is CASSDRGHTEAFF. In DNA form, the CDR3 reads TGTGCCAGCAGCGACAGGGGGCACACTGAAGCTTTCTTT.

This clonotype was counted ten times or more. This rearrangement joins TRBV3-1 to TRBJ2-3; D is perhaps TRBD2 (5 bases). CDR1 and CDR2 from the germline V gene are LGHDT and YNNKEL (reference sequence). V dropped 3 bases and J dropped 4 bases, with 17 bases sitting between them. CDR3 length: 16 amino acids. The CDR3 region is CASSHLLAGGADTQYF. The CDR3, as DNA: TGTGCCAGCAGCCATTTGCTGGCCGGAGGTGCAGATACGCAGTATTTT.

This clonotype was seen ten or more times. The rearrangement joins TRBV15 to TRBJ2-2; D may be TRBD2 (5 bases). The CDR3 is 14 residues long. The V gene's germline CDR1 is LNHNV and CDR2 YYDKDF (reference sequence). Deletions cut 2 bases from V and 4 bases from J, with 8 bases between. The CDR3 DNA reads as TGTGCCACCAGCAGAAGGGAGACCACCGGGGAGCTGTTTTTT. Translation: CATSRRETTGELFF. Together with reference TRBV15 and TRBJ2-2, the CDR3 gives the full variable domain: DAMVIQNPRYQVTQFGKPVTLSCSQTLNHNVMYWYQQKSSQAPKLLFHYYDKDFNNEADTPDNFQSRRPNTSFCFLDIRSPGLGDTAMYLCATSRRETTGELFFGEGSRLTVL.

This clonotype was seen repeatedly, ten times or more. The chain couples TRBV5-1 to TRBJ2-5, with D tentatively TRBD2 (6 bases). Trimming removed 4 bases from V and 1 base from J, with 8 bases in between. The CDR3 runs 13 residues. The germline CDR1 and CDR2 sequences are SGHRS and YFSETQ. The CDR3 region is CASSPGVQETQYF. In DNA, the CDR3 is TGCGCCAGCAGCCCGGGAGTCCAAGAGACCCAGTACTTC.

About this clonotype: This may stem from a read error, because a much larger clone lies one nucleotide away. V gene TRBV20-1 combines with J gene TRBJ2-1; 10 bases agree with TRBD2. CDR3 length: 13 amino acids. Germline V lookup: CDR1 DFQATT, CDR2 SNEGSKA (reference sequence). The CDR3 is CGAGTSDVGEQFF. In DNA form, the CDR3 reads TGCGGTGCTGGGACTAGCGATGTGGGTGAGCAGTTCTTC.

Many counts were recorded for this clonotype. V and J are TRBV12-3 or TRBV12-4 and TRBJ2-1; the match to TRBD2 covers 11 bases. This CDR3 spans 16 amino acids. The junction had 11 bases not matched to a gene; V was cut back by 5 bases and J by 8 bases. This CDR3 is CASSPRTGLAGDEQFF. CDR3 DNA: TGTGCCAGCAGTCCCCGGACAGGACTAGCGGGTGATGAGCAGTTCTTC.

Written as DNA, the CDR3 is TGTGCCAGCAGCTCCTTCGGGGCTCCTCAGCGGGGGGGCCTTTTTAACACCGGGGAGCTGTTTTTT. It yields the protein CASSSFGAPQRGGLFNTGELFF. The gene calls are TRBV21-1 and TRBJ2-2; the D call in the table, TRBD2, was not verified against the DNA. TRBV21-1 is flagged as a pseudogene. CDR3 length equals 22 residues.

Turning to this clonotype: A read error is possible here, since a much larger clone lies one base away. Here the CDR3 reads CSAPNRGGRETQHF. For the CDR3, the DNA is TGCAGTGCTCCAAATCGGGGGGGCCGGGAGACCCAGCACTTC. This rearrangement joins TRBV20-1 to TRBJ2-5, with TRBD2 matching over 8 bases. The CDR3 is 14 amino acids. Germline V CDR1 and CDR2: DFQATT, SNEGSKA (reference sequence).

This clonotype was counted many times. The gene calls are TRBV20-1 and TRBJ1-2; unclear D gene. V gave up 2 bases and J gave up 10 bases, with 8 bases separating them. The CDR3 spans 10 residues. CDR1 DFQATT and CDR2 SNEGSKA come from the germline V gene (reference sequence). The CDR3 spells CSARLTTYTF. In nucleotides, the CDR3 is TGCAGTGCTAGACTGACGACCTACACCTTC.

The chain couples TRBV3-1 to TRBJ1-2, with D hard to call. Germline V CDR1 and CDR2: LGHDT, YNNKEL (reference sequence). This CDR3 has 16 amino acids. Trimming took off 5 bases at V and 5 bases at J, with 21 bases between the two ends. The CDR3 spells CASSRTSGIGKYGYTF. The DNA of the CDR3 is TGTGCCAGCAGCAGGACCAGCGGGATCGGCAAATATGGCTACACCTTC.

This clonotype was observed many times. This chain joins TRBV29-1 and TRBJ2-1; no reliable D call. With 5 bases removed from V and 4 bases from J, the gap between germline ends came to 6 bases. The V gene's germline CDR1 is SQVTM and CDR2 ANQGSEA. The length of the CDR3 is 11 residues. The CDR3 protein is CSVRVYNEQFF. CDR3 in DNA: TGCAGCGTTAGAGTTTACAATGAGCAGTTCTTC.

The J gene is TRBJ1-2, the V gene TRBV28; D perhaps matches TRBD1 (5 bases). Germline V lookup: CDR1 MDHEN, CDR2 SYDVKM. CDR3 length: 14 residues. Trimming left V 3 bases short and J 7 bases short, with 15 bases between. The CDR3 nucleotides read TGTGCCAGCAGTTTCAGGGCCGGTCGGGGTGGCTACACCTTC. Its translation is CASSFRAGRGGYTF.

This chain joins TRBV10-1 and TRBJ2-5; TRBD2 might be the D (6 bases). In germline, CDR1 is WNHNN, CDR2 SYGVQD (reference sequence). This CDR3 region has 14 residues. V dropped 3 bases and J dropped 5 bases, with 13 bases sitting between them. CDR3 DNA sequence: TGCGCCAGCAGTGACACGGCGGGGCGGGAGACCCAGTACTTC. Its protein is CASSDTAGRETQYF.